This T cell receptor (beta chain) was sequenced in a study of OX40 agonist ivuxolimab in advanced cancers. In the study overall: Partial responses were observed in three patients, of whom one had hepatocellular carcinoma and two had cutaneous melanoma.

Sequencing used immunoSEQ multiplex PCR; TCRdb keeps in-frame clones, though not all of them. Of 13,000 to 15,000 clones listed, approximately 77% are singletons. Germline trimming cut 6 bases from V and 2 bases from J; bases unmatched to any gene: 4. CDR3 length equals 15 residues. CDR1 is SEHNR, CDR2 FQNEAQ, per germline (reference sequence). Sequencing was performed on CD4+ or CD8+ T cells sorted from blood, taken in a trial of the OX40 agonist ivuxolimab. V gene TRBV7-9 combines with J gene TRBJ2-6; TRBD1 agrees at 7 bases. The TCR sequence derives from an adult with an advanced solid tumor such as melanoma, head and neck, liver or kidney cancer. CDR3 amino acids: CASRVTGAGANVLTF. The DNA of the CDR3 is TGTGCCAGCAGAGTTACAGGGGCTGGGGCCAACGTCCTGACTTTC. Together with reference TRBV7-9 and TRBJ2-6, the CDR3 gives the full variable domain: DTGVSQNPRHKITKRGQNVTFRCDPISEHNRLYWYRQTLGQGPEFLTYFQNEAQLEKSRLLSDRFSAERPKGSFSTLEIQRTEQGDSAMYLCASRVTGAGANVLTFGAGSRLTVL.